The text below deals with one T cell receptor beta chain. What it recognizes is unknown. Profiled with immunoSEQ multiplex PCR; TCRdb holds only in-frame clones, not every one. Altogether about 10,000 clones are present, 60% to 85% being singletons, with the ten largest covering under 9.5%. The V and J ends lost 1 base and 4 bases respectively, with 17 bases between them. CDR1 SGHVS and CDR2 FQNEAQ come from the germline V gene. This CDR3 contains 17 residues. This specimen comes from a study of T cell clonotyping in hematopoietic cell transplantation. Study conclusions and caveats: CD4 and CD8 repertoire contributions could not be separated without sorting. After transplant, recipient diversity fell while pathologically expanded clonotypes grew through day 180.

Recipients were bled about 28 days pretransplant and at posttransplant days 30, 100, 180. Sequencing used PBMCs, obtained 30 days after allogeneic stem cell transplant. This receptor was identified in a female patient aged 40-50 years who had an allogeneic stem cell transplant from a related donor, so T cells may come from the graft donor. Some clones in this sample may be carry-over from other donors' samples. This chain connects TRBV7-8 to TRBJ2-1; D perhaps matches TRBD2 (5 bases). The CDR3 DNA reads as TGTGCCAGCAGCTTAGTCAGAGCGGCGTCTTCTTACAATGAGCAGTTCTTC. It is translated as CASSLVRAASSYNEQFF. Full variable domain (outside the CDR3, taken from reference TRBV7-8 and TRBJ2-1): GAGVSQSPRYKVAKRGQDVALRCDPISGHVSLFWYQQALGQGPEFLTYFQNEAQLDKSGLPSDRFFAERPEGSVSTLKIQRTQQEDSAVYLCASSLVRAASSYNEQFFGPGTRLTVL.